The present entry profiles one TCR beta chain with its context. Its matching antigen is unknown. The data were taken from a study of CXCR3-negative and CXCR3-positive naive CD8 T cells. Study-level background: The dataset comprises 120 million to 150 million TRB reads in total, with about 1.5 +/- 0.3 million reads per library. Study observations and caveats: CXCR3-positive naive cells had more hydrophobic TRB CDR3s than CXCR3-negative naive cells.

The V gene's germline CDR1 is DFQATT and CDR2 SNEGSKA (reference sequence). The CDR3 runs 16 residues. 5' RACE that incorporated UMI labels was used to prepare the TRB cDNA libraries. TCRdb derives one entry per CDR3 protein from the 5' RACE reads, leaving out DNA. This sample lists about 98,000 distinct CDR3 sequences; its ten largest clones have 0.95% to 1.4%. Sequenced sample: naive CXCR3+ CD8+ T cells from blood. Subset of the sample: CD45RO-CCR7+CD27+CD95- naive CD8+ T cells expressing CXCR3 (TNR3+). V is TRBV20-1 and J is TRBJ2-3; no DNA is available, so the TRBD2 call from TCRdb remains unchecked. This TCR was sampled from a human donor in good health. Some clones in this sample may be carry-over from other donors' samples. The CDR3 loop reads CSARPTQGPSTDTQYF.